This TCR beta chain was identified in a study of blood T cell repertoires in COVID-19. Looking at the study overall: PBMCs, B-cell-depleted T cells, or T cells were the source of the cDNA or gDNA that made up the material.

Some clones are missing from TCRdb's copy, which holds only in-frame ones; the method was immunoSEQ multiplex PCR. The profile shows 100,000 to 150,000 clones, less than 90% of them singletons. Germline values: CDR1 SEHNR, CDR2 FQNEAQ (reference sequence). The CDR3 runs to 14 residues. The V end was cut by 1 base, the J end by 9 bases, with 13 bases between. The chain links TRBV7-9 to TRBJ2-1; D gene ambiguous. Material: peripheral blood. The clonotype was recovered from a woman of 80 years or more with acute or convalescent COVID-19. CDR3 protein: CASSLGPGVIEQFF. CDR3 DNA: TGTGCCAGCAGCTTAGGACCCGGAGTAATTGAGCAGTTCTTC.